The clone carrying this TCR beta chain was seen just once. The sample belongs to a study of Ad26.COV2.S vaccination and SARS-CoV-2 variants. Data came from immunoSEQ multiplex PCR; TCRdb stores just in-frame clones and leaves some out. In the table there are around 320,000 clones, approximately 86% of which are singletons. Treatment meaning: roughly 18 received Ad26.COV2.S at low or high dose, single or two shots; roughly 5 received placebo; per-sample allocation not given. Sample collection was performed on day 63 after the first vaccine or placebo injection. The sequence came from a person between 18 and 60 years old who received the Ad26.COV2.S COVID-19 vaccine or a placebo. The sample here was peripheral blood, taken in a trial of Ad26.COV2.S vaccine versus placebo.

The CDR3 is CATHGGETQYF. Here the CDR3 DNA reads TGTGCCACCCATGGGGGGGAGACCCAGTACTTC. J is TRBJ2-5 and V is TRBV7-9; D perhaps matches TRBD2 (6 bases). CDR3 length: 11 residues. Trimming stripped 10 bases from V and 5 bases from J, with 11 bases between. CDR1 SEHNR and CDR2 FQNEAQ come from the germline V gene (reference sequence). Full variable domain (outside the CDR3, taken from reference TRBV7-9 and TRBJ2-5): DTGVSQNPRHKITKRGQNVTFRCDPISEHNRLYWYRQTLGQGPEFLTYFQNEAQLEKSRLLSDRFSAERPKGSFSTLEIQRTEQGDSAMYLCATHGGETQYFGPGTRLLVL.